This T cell receptor beta chain emerged from a study of cytotoxic CD8 clonotypes in ibrutinib-treated CLL. Here immunoSEQ multiplex PCR was the method, and the copy in TCRdb shows in-frame clones only, minus some. The profile shows about 310,000 clones, roughly 80% of them singletons. Between the trimmed V and J ends, which lost 2 bases and 0 bases, there was a span of 7 bases. Germline V gene data show CDR1 as LNHNV and CDR2 as YYDKDF (reference sequence). The CDR3 runs to 15 residues. Source: PBMCs, taken before ibrutinib treatment. This clonotype originated in a human donor with chronic lymphocytic leukemia. The J gene is TRBJ2-2, the V gene TRBV15, with D maybe TRBD1 (5 bases). The CDR3 bases are TGTGCCACCAGCAGAACGACAGCGAACACCGGGGAGCTGTTTTTT. Protein sequence: CATSRTTANTGELFF.